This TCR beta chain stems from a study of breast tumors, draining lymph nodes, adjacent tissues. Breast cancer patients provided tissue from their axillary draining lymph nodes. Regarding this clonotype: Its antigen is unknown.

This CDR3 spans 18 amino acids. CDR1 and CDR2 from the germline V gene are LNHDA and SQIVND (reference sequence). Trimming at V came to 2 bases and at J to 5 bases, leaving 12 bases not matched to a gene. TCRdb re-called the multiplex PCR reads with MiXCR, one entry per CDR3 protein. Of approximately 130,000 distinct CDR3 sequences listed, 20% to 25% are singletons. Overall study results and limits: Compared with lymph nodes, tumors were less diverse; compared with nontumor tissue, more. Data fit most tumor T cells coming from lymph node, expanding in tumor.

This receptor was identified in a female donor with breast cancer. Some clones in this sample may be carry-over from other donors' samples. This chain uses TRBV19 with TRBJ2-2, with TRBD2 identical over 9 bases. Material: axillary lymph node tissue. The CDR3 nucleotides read TGTGCCAGTAGTATACTCCCAGCGGGAGGATGGGATACCGGGGAGCTGTTTTTT. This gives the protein CASSILPAGGWDTGELFF.